A single sample gave rise to the 19 T cell receptor beta chains below, sequenced in a study of response to subunit inactivated influenza vaccine. One entry per CDR3 protein results from TCRdb running MiXCR on the RT-PCR reads. Here the sample spans about 780,000 distinct CDR3 sequences, less than 20% being singletons. Sequenced here: PBMCs from blood, sampled around 5 days after vaccination. These receptors were taken from a man aged 45-65 years who received an inactivated influenza vaccine.

The gene calls are TRBV6-2 or TRBV6-3 and TRBJ2-3; 10 nucleotides line up with TRBD2. V shed 7 bases, J shed 4 bases, and the junction held 8 bases outside the gene matches. The CDR3 has 15 residues. Germline lookup yields CDR1 MNHEY and CDR2 SVGEGT. The CDR3 nucleotides read TGTGCCAGCATTCGGGGACTAGCGAAGGCAGATACGCAGTATTTT. This translates into CASIRGLAKADTQYF.

At least ten counts were recorded for this clonotype. V gene TRBV28 combines with J gene TRBJ2-7, with 9 bases fitting TRBD2. The V gene's germline CDR1 is MDHEN and CDR2 SYDVKM. The CDR3 covers 16 residues. Trimming took 1 base from V and 1 from J; bases not matched to a gene: 5. The DNA for the CDR3 is TGTGCCAGCAGTTTATCGGGCGGGAGGGGATCCTACGAGCAGTACTTC. Its protein product is CASSLSGGRGSYEQYF.

The chain has TRBV4-2 and TRBJ2-5, with 7 bases identical to TRBD1. The CDR3 is made up of 15 amino acids. With V trimmed by 1 base and J by 4 bases, 6 bases remained unmatched. CDR1 and CDR2 from the germline V gene are LGHNA and YNFKEQ. The DNA for the CDR3 is TGTGCCAGCAGCCAAGTTTCGGCAGGGGGAGAGACCCAGTACTTC. Residues: CASSQVSAGGETQYF.

This sequence joins TRBV7-2 and TRBJ2-3, with D unclear. This CDR3 is built from 16 residues. The V gene lost 3 bases and the J gene lost 0 bases, with 13 bases spanning the gap. Germline-derived CDR1 and CDR2 are SGHTA and FQGNSA. CDR3 coding DNA: TGTGCCAGCAGCTTCCAGCAAAGTCCTAGCACAGATACGCAGTATTTT. As protein: CASSFQQSPSTDTQYF.

This clonotype was counted a few times. The chain couples TRBV7-9 to TRBJ1-4; 9 bases align to TRBD1. Per germline, CDR1 SEHNR and CDR2 FQNEAQ (reference sequence). Losses at the gene ends were 5 bases for V and 7 bases for J; bases not matched to a gene: 8. This CDR3 has 15 residues. CDR3 sequence reads: CASSNTGGGGEKLFF. As DNA, the CDR3 is TGTGCCAGCAGCAATACAGGGGGCGGAGGTGAAAAACTGTTTTTT.

The gene calls are TRBV7-2 and TRBJ2-2; possible D gene TRBD2, 6 bases. Looked up from germline, CDR1 is SGHTA and CDR2 is FQGNSA. The ends were cut back, 6 bases at V and 7 bases at J, with 15 bases in the middle. The CDR3 runs 14 residues. CDR3 nucleotide sequence: TGTGCCAGCAGTTTGACTAGTACGGGCGGGGAGCTGTTTTTT. Its protein is CASSLTSTGGELFF.

For the CDR3, the DNA is TGCAGTGCTAGATTGCCGGGACTAGCGGCTGAGCAGTTCTTC. This codes for CSARLPGLAAEQFF. The rearrangement uses TRBV20-1 and TRBJ2-1; 11 bases map to TRBD2. V gave up 2 bases and J gave up 9 bases; unmatched junction bases: 6. Per the germline V gene, CDR1 is DFQATT and CDR2 is SNEGSKA (reference sequence). The CDR3 extends over 14 amino acids.

This clonotype was observed at least ten times. CDR3 in amino acids: CASSQRLYGYTF. Here the CDR3 DNA reads TGTGCCAGCAGCCAACGGTTATATGGCTACACCTTC. The chain couples TRBV4-2 to TRBJ1-2; no reliable D call. V was shortened by 2 bases and J by 5 bases, with 6 bases between the two germline ends. The germline CDR1 and CDR2 sequences are LGHNA and YNFKEQ. The length of the CDR3 is 12 residues.

V and J are TRBV5-6 and TRBJ1-1; 7 bases are a match to TRBD1. The CDR3 is 14 residues long. Unmatched junction bases numbered 5, after V lost 1 base and J lost 5 bases. Germline CDR1 SGHDT, CDR2 YYEEEE. This CDR3 reads CASSLTGEGTEAFF. The CDR3 nucleotides read TGTGCCAGCAGCTTGACAGGGGAGGGGACTGAAGCTTTCTTT.

The chain joins TRBV11-2 to TRBJ2-7, with D perhaps matching TRBD1 (5 bases). The CDR3 has 16 amino acids. The V end was cut by 1 base, the J end by 6 bases, with 19 bases between. The germline V gene encodes CDR1 SGHAT and CDR2 FQNNGV. The CDR3 DNA reads as TGTGCCAGCAGCTTAGGACAGAGCTATTTCTCTGCCGAGCAGTACTTC. It encodes CASSLGQSYFSAEQYF. Using reference TRBV11-2 and TRBJ2-7 for the parts outside the CDR3, the full variable domain is EAGVAQSPRYKIIEKRQSVAFWCNPISGHATLYWYQQILGQGPKLLIQFQNNGVVDDSQLPKDRFSAERLKGVDSTLKIQPAKLEDSAVYLCASSLGQSYFSAEQYFGPGTRLTVT.

This clonotype has a count of ten or more. The rearrangement uses TRBV20-1 and TRBJ2-1, with a weak D call TRBD1 (5 bases). In germline, CDR1 is DFQATT, CDR2 SNEGSKA (reference sequence). Trimming left V 1 base short and J 3 bases short, with 10 bases between. CDR3 length equals 14 residues. CDR3: CSARGSQVYNEQFF. CDR3 in DNA: TGCAGTGCTAGAGGCTCACAGGTCTACAATGAGCAGTTCTTC.

This clonotype was seen only a few times. V usage is TRBV24-1 and J usage is TRBJ2-7, with D perhaps being TRBD1 or TRBD2 (5 bases each). The CDR3 consists of 14 residues. Trimming cost V 3 bases and J 3 bases, with 11 bases left between them. Germline lookup yields CDR1 KGHDR and CDR2 SFDVKD. The CDR3 nucleotides are TGTGCCACCAGTGATACCGGGGCCGACTACGAGCAGTACTTC. Protein: CATSDTGADYEQYF.

CDR3 in DNA: TGTGCCAGCAAGACAGAGGGTCGTGGAGATACGCAGTATTTT. Amino acids: CASKTEGRGDTQYF. The chain links TRBV28 to TRBJ2-3; D is possibly TRBD1 or TRBD2 (5 bases each). V lost 7 bases, J lost 5 bases, and 16 bases lay in between. Germline V lookup: CDR1 MDHEN, CDR2 SYDVKM. The CDR3 runs 14 residues.

J is TRBJ2-1 and V is TRBV10-3, with 12 bases fitting TRBD1. V shed 4 bases and J 7 bases; nucleotides not matched to a gene: 11. Germline-derived CDR1 and CDR2 are ENHRY and SYGVKD. The CDR3 has 17 residues. DNA for the CDR3: TGTGCCATCAGTGGCTCCCGGGACAGGGGGCCAGGGAATGAGCAGTTCTTC. This sequence encodes CAISGSRDRGPGNEQFF.

This sequence joins TRBV20-1 and TRBJ2-4; TRBD1 matches at 10 bases. The CDR3 is 15 residues long. Unmatched junction bases numbered 7, after V lost 6 bases and J lost 2 bases. Germline loops: CDR1 DFQATT, CDR2 SNEGSKA (reference sequence). The CDR3 here is CSAKTGGASKNIQYF. CDR3 bases: TGCAGTGCGAAGACAGGGGGCGCCTCCAAAAACATTCAGTACTTC.

The chain couples TRBV20-1 to TRBJ2-2; no clear D. The CDR3 totals 11 residues. V lost 1 base and J 4 bases, leaving 1 base between the germline ends. The germline V gene has CDR1 DFQATT and CDR2 SNEGSKA (reference sequence). CDR3 protein: CSARVTGELFF. In DNA form, the CDR3 reads TGCAGTGCTAGAGTCACCGGGGAGCTGTTTTTT.

This chain connects TRBV14 to TRBJ1-2; D might be TRBD1 (5 bases). Trimming took 2 bases from V and 6 from J, leaving 13 bases between them. This CDR3 has 14 residues. Germline loops: CDR1 SGHDN, CDR2 FVKESK. CDR3 sequence: CASSQYQGVNGYTF. The CDR3 nucleotides read TGTGCCAGCAGCCAATACCAGGGTGTGAATGGCTACACCTTC.

This clonotype was seen repeatedly, ten times or more. The chain is built from TRBV7-9 and TRBJ1-2; a weak D match, TRBD1 (5 bases). The germline V gene has CDR1 SEHNR and CDR2 FQNEAQ (reference sequence). V was shortened by 5 bases and J by 4 bases, with 8 bases between the two germline ends. The CDR3 contains 12 residues. CDR3 in DNA: TGTGCCAGCAGCCAACAGGTCTATGGCTACACCTTC. Amino acids: CASSQQVYGYTF.

This clonotype was observed a few times. J is TRBJ2-7 and V is TRBV10-3; the match to TRBD1 covers 10 bases. Germline V gene sequence: CDR1 ENHRY, CDR2 SYGVKD. V lost 9 bases and J lost 3; bases outside the gene matches: 5. This CDR3 contains 13 residues. Here the CDR3 reads CAMNRDRGYEQYF. As DNA, the CDR3 is TGTGCCATGAACCGGGACAGGGGCTACGAGCAGTACTTC.